Following are 7 T cell receptor beta chains from one sample sequenced in a study of regulatory T cells in long-lasting Graves disease. Time point: newly diagnosed GD, antithyroid drugs for less than 3 months. The TCR library was made from RNA that had been extracted from PBMCs in TRIzol. Researchers made TCR beta libraries by using iRepertoire HTBI primers and running Arm-PCR on CDR3 regions. TCRdb passed the multiplex PCR reads through MiXCR, listing each CDR3 protein once. The sample has roughly 610,000 distinct CDR3 sequences; roughly 16% are singletons. The data also belong to a second study, concerning T cells in Graves' hyperthyroidism and ophthalmopathy.

Sequenced here: peripheral blood mononuclear cells (PBMCs), sampled at new diagnosis, from a patient treated with antithyroid drugs. These receptors all stem from a man younger than 35 with Graves disease.

V gene TRBV30 combines with J gene TRBJ2-1, with unresolved D. CDR1 is GTSNPN and CDR2 is SVGIG in the germline V gene (reference sequence). Deletions cut 3 bases from V and 0 bases from J, with 15 bases between. There are 16 residues in the CDR3. CDR3 region: CAWRTQEPSSYNEQFF. Here the CDR3 DNA reads TGTGCCTGGAGGACCCAAGAGCCGAGCTCCTACAATGAGCAGTTCTTC.

For this clonotype: This may be a read error, as it is one base from a much larger clone. The chain joins TRBV2 to TRBJ2-5, with 8 bases lining up with TRBD2. CDR1 is SNHLY, CDR2 FYNNEI, per germline. Losses at the gene ends were 5 bases for V and 3 bases for J; bases not matched to a gene: 2. CDR3 length: 13 residues. Here the CDR3 reads CASSRLAKETQYF. In DNA, the CDR3 is TGTGCCAGCAGTAGACTAGCGAAAGAGACCCAGTACTTC.

There are a few counts of this clonotype. CDR3 bases: TGCGCCAGCAGCTTGGCCGGGTCCACGAGTGGAAACACCATATATTTT. It encodes CASSLAGSTSGNTIYF. This chain links TRBV5-1 with TRBJ1-3; D is unresolved. CDR3 length equals 16 residues. With 0 bases removed from V and 3 bases from J, the gap between germline ends came to 13 bases. Germline lookup yields CDR1 SGHRS and CDR2 YFSETQ.

The chain joins TRBV4-1 to TRBJ1-1; perhaps TRBD1 as D (5 bases). V was trimmed by 1 base and J by 11 bases, leaving 14 bases between them. Germline lookup yields CDR1 MGHRA and CDR2 YSYEKL. CDR3 size: 13 residues. The CDR3 DNA is TGCGCCAGCAGCCAAGTTCAGGGAGGCTCCGCTTTCTTT. This codes for CASSQVQGGSAFF.

This chain uses TRBV4-2 with TRBJ2-1; D is unclear. This CDR3 spans 16 amino acids. The germline V and J ends were trimmed by 3 bases and 2 bases, with 14 bases remaining between them. Germline values: CDR1 LGHNA, CDR2 YNFKEQ. The DNA of the CDR3 is TGTGCCAGCAGCCAGGGTCTAGTGACCCCCTACAATGAGCAGTTCTTC. Its protein product is CASSQGLVTPYNEQFF.

This sequence joins TRBV10-3 and TRBJ2-2; no definite D call. This CDR3 is 15 amino acids long. V was cut by 4 bases and J by 0 bases, with 9 bases left in between. Germline lookup yields CDR1 ENHRY and CDR2 SYGVKD. The CDR3 loop is CAISGTQANTGELFF. In DNA form, the CDR3 reads TGTGCCATCAGTGGTACCCAAGCGAACACCGGGGAGCTGTTTTTT.

This clonotype was seen a few times. The V and J genes are TRBV29-1 and TRBJ2-7; 7 positions match TRBD1. The length of the CDR3 is 14 residues. Germline assignment: CDR1 SQVTM and CDR2 ANQGSEA. V lost 7 bases to trimming and J lost 3 bases; unmatched junction nucleotides: 12. In DNA, the CDR3 is TGCAGCGCCTCACCGGGACAGAAAAGCTACGAGCAGTACTTC. It translates to CSASPGQKSYEQYF.